Below are 28 T cell receptor beta chains sequenced from a single sample in a study of blood T cell repertoires in COVID-19. Sequenced by immunoSEQ multiplex PCR; TCRdb stores in-frame clones only, minus some. This sample yields 200,000 to 250,000 clones, of which around 83% are seen a single time; roughly 8% belongs to the top ten. Sequencing input: peripheral blood. The receptors stem from a woman older than 75 with COVID-19, enrolled during active disease.

DNA of the CDR3: TGCAGCGTTGACAGGACTCGCCATGAGCAGTTCTTC. This codes for CSVDRTRHEQFF. This chain uses TRBV29-1 with TRBJ2-1; D is possibly TRBD2 (5 bases). V lost 3 bases to trimming and J lost 8 bases, with 11 bases between them. This CDR3 comprises 12 residues. Germline V gene sequence: CDR1 SQVTM, CDR2 ANQGSEA.

This clone was counted a single time. This chain links TRBV7-9 with TRBJ2-5, with 10 bases lining up with TRBD1. This CDR3 spans 16 amino acids. Germline CDR1 SEHNR, CDR2 FQNEAQ (reference sequence). Unmatched junction bases numbered 6, after V lost 2 bases and J lost 3 bases. As DNA, the CDR3 is TGTGCCAGCAGCTTATCCGGGACAGGGGAGGAAGAGACCCAGTACTTC. Protein: CASSLSGTGEEETQYF.

This clone has only one observation. The chain couples TRBV30 to TRBJ1-2; 10 bases agree with TRBD1. This CDR3 spans 14 amino acids. V lost 3 bases, J lost 2 bases, and 3 bases stayed unmatched. Germline values: CDR1 GTSNPN, CDR2 SVGIG (reference sequence). DNA of the CDR3: TGTGCCTGGAGCCCGGGACAGGGGAACTATGGCTACACCTTC. Translated, it gives CAWSPGQGNYGYTF.

The V and J genes are TRBV2 and TRBJ2-1, with 7 bases fitting TRBD1. V gave up 6 bases and J gave up 0 bases; unmatched junction bases: 2. The CDR3 is 14 residues long. The germline V gene encodes CDR1 SNHLY and CDR2 FYNNEI. The CDR3 bases are TGTGCCAGCAGAGACAGGGCCTCCTACAATGAGCAGTTCTTC. Its translation: CASRDRASYNEQFF.

The chain combines TRBV30 with TRBJ1-1; weak D call: TRBD1 (5 bases). Trimming took 3 bases from V and 1 from J, leaving 12 bases between them. The CDR3 extends over 14 amino acids. The germline V gene has CDR1 GTSNPN and CDR2 SVGIG (reference sequence). The DNA of the CDR3 is TGTGCCTGGAGGGTAACCGGACAGAACACTGAAGCTTTCTTT. It translates to CAWRVTGQNTEAFF.

The chain joins TRBV28 to TRBJ2-7; 9 bases align to TRBD2. The germline CDR1 and CDR2 sequences are MDHEN and SYDVKM. The CDR3 consists of 15 residues. J gave up 3 bases and V 5 bases, and 8 bases lay outside the gene matches. The CDR3 loop reads CASSSGSAGGYEQYF. CDR3 sequence (DNA): TGTGCCAGCAGTAGCGGGTCAGCGGGGGGCTACGAGCAGTACTTC.

This chain links TRBV30 with TRBJ1-1, with 8 positions matching TRBD1. This CDR3 is built from 14 residues. Germline CDR1 GTSNPN, CDR2 SVGIG (reference sequence). With V trimmed by 8 bases and J by 1 base, 9 bases remained unmatched. CDR3 nucleotides: TGTGCCAGCCTGGACAGGGCGGCGAACACTGAAGCTTTCTTT. It specifies CASLDRAANTEAFF. The full variable domain, its missing parts supplied by reference TRBV30 and TRBJ1-1, is SQTIHQWPATLVQPVGSPLSLECTVEGTSNPNLYWYRQAAGRGLQLLFYSVGIGQISSEVPQNLSASRPQDRQFILSSKKLLLSDSGFYLCASLDRAANTEAFFGQGTRLTVV.

This clone was counted once. V gene TRBV20-1 combines with J gene TRBJ2-1, with no clear D. The V and J ends lost 3 bases and 8 bases respectively, with 8 bases between them. This CDR3 has 11 residues. CDR1 is DFQATT and CDR2 is SNEGSKA in the germline V gene (reference sequence). The CDR3 DNA follows: TGCAGTGCTAGTTATGGCTATGAGCAGTTCTTC. Protein: CSASYGYEQFF.

This chain links TRBV27 with TRBJ1-1, with D perhaps matching TRBD1 (5 bases). The CDR3 totals 14 residues. Germline CDR1 reads MNHEY; CDR2 reads SMNVEV (reference sequence). V shed 3 bases and J shed 5 bases, with 13 bases lying between them. CDR3 sequence reads: CASSFKGLGTEAFF. CDR3 DNA: TGTGCCAGCAGTTTTAAGGGGTTGGGTACTGAAGCTTTCTTT.

The V and J genes are TRBV19 and TRBJ1-1; D possibly corresponds to TRBD1 (6 bases). Germline loops: CDR1 LNHDA, CDR2 SQIVND (reference sequence). With 9 bases removed from V and 0 bases from J, the gap between germline ends came to 14 bases. The CDR3 sequence is 14 residues long. The CDR3 loop is CASREGQLNTEAFF. For the CDR3, the DNA is TGTGCCAGCAGGGAAGGACAGCTGAACACTGAAGCTTTCTTT. Using reference TRBV19 and TRBJ1-1 for the parts outside the CDR3, the full variable domain is DGGITQSPKYLFRKEGQNVTLSCEQNLNHDAMYWYRQDPGQGLRLIYYSQIVNDFQKGDIAEGYSVSREKKESFPLTVTSAQKNPTAFYLCASREGQLNTEAFFGQGTRLTVV.

The rearrangement links TRBV5-6 to TRBJ1-1, with D hard to call. This CDR3 has 15 amino acids. The ends were cut back, 4 bases at V and 0 bases at J, with 13 bases in the middle. Germline loops: CDR1 SGHDT, CDR2 YYEEEE. CDR3 coding DNA: TGTGCCAGCAGCCACCTCACCCACATGAACACTGAAGCTTTCTTT. It specifies CASSHLTHMNTEAFF.

This clone was counted a single time. The chain carries TRBV19 and TRBJ1-5; D remains ambiguous. The CDR3 spans 15 residues. The V end lost 0 bases, the J end lost 6 bases, and 12 bases lay between the germline ends. Germline CDR1 and CDR2: LNHDA and SQIVND (reference sequence). The CDR3 sequence: CASSIDRAKRQPQHF. CDR3 coding DNA: TGTGCCAGTAGTATAGATAGAGCTAAACGTCAGCCCCAGCATTTT. The variable domain in full, with the rest retrieved from reference TRBV19 and TRBJ1-5, is DGGITQSPKYLFRKEGQNVTLSCEQNLNHDAMYWYRQDPGQGLRLIYYSQIVNDFQKGDIAEGYSVSREKKESFPLTVTSAQKNPTAFYLCASSIDRAKRQPQHFGDGTRLSIL.

V and J are TRBV30 and TRBJ2-1; a weak D match, TRBD1 (6 bases). Trimming took off 2 bases at V and 3 bases at J, with 17 bases between the two ends. The CDR3 runs 16 residues. Germline V CDR1 and CDR2: GTSNPN, SVGIG (reference sequence). CDR3 sequence reads: CAWSTQRQAGYNEQFF. CDR3 DNA sequence: TGTGCCTGGAGTACCCAACGACAGGCGGGCTACAATGAGCAGTTCTTC.

J is TRBJ1-5 and V is TRBV6-1, with TRBD1 matching 12 bases. V trimming: 4 bases; J trimming: 4 bases; junction bases outside the gene matches: 11. Germline values: CDR1 MNHNS, CDR2 SASEGT. The CDR3 totals 18 residues. CDR3 amino acids: CASSGPRDRGPSNQPQHF. The CDR3 DNA reads TGTGCCAGCAGTGGCCCCCGGGACAGGGGGCCGTCTAATCAGCCCCAGCATTTT.

The chain employs TRBV30 and TRBJ1-2; possible D gene TRBD1, 6 bases. The germline V gene has CDR1 GTSNPN and CDR2 SVGIG (reference sequence). The CDR3 totals 13 residues. V lost 0 bases and J lost 9, with 14 bases in between. In DNA form, the CDR3 reads TGTGCCTGGAGTGTGGGCAGGGGTAGTAGCTACACCTTC. Translating it yields CAWSVGRGSSYTF. Using reference TRBV30 and TRBJ1-2 for the parts outside the CDR3, the full variable domain is SQTIHQWPATLVQPVGSPLSLECTVEGTSNPNLYWYRQAAGRGLQLLFYSVGIGQISSEVPQNLSASRPQDRQFILSSKKLLLSDSGFYLCAWSVGRGSSYTFGSGTRLTVV.

This clone was detected once. The genes are TRBV19 and TRBJ1-5, with D unresolved. The germline V and J ends were trimmed by 1 base and 4 bases, with 5 bases remaining between them. The CDR3 is made up of 13 amino acids. CDR1 and CDR2 from the germline V gene are LNHDA and SQIVND (reference sequence). Here the CDR3 DNA reads TGTGCCAGTAGTATAGTAGAAAATCAGCCCCAGCATTTT. Translation: CASSIVENQPQHF.

The chain has TRBV30 and TRBJ1-6; 7 bases line up with TRBD1. CDR1 is GTSNPN, CDR2 SVGIG, per germline (reference sequence). V was pared by 2 bases and J by 6 bases, with 7 bases of the junction left unmatched. The CDR3 loop spans 15 amino acids. CDR3 DNA: TGTGCCTGGAGTAGGGACAGCACTTCTAATTCACCCCTCCACTTT. Its protein is CAWSRDSTSNSPLHF.

This rearrangement joins TRBV7-9 to TRBJ1-4; 10 bases are a match to TRBD1. Germline V CDR1 and CDR2: SEHNR, FQNEAQ (reference sequence). The CDR3 covers 17 residues. Unmatched junction bases numbered 6, after V lost 5 bases and J lost 0 bases. This CDR3 is CASSPDRGHPTNEKLFF. The CDR3 region has the DNA TGTGCCAGCAGCCCCGACAGGGGGCATCCAACTAATGAAAAACTGTTTTTT.

This clone appeared once. The chain joins TRBV3-1 (or the pseudogene TRBV3-2) to TRBJ1-1; weak D call: TRBD1 (6 bases). Germline values: CDR1 LGHDT, CDR2 YNNKEL (reference sequence). The V end lost 3 bases, the J end lost 7 bases, and 9 bases lay between the germline ends. The length of the CDR3 is 12 residues. In DNA form, the CDR3 reads TGTGCCAGCAGCCACGGACAGAATGAAGCTTTCTTT. Translated, it gives CASSHGQNEAFF.

The V gene is TRBV28, the J gene TRBJ2-1, with TRBD1 matching over 7 bases. Per germline, CDR1 MDHEN and CDR2 SYDVKM. V lost 3 bases, J lost 4 bases, and 6 bases stayed unmatched. The CDR3 loop spans 15 amino acids. Written as DNA, the CDR3 is TGTGCCAGCAGTTTCGCCTCAGGGGGATACAATGAGCAGTTCTTC. Its translation: CASSFASGGYNEQFF.

CDR3 sequence (DNA): TGTGCCAGCAGTCCAATCAGGGATACGCAGTATTTT. This sequence encodes CASSPIRDTQYF. This chain connects TRBV28 to TRBJ2-3; D not resolved. The CDR3 consists of 12 residues. V dropped 5 bases and J dropped 6 bases, with 9 bases sitting between them. CDR1 MDHEN and CDR2 SYDVKM come from the germline V gene. Using reference TRBV28 and TRBJ2-3 for the parts outside the CDR3, the full variable domain is DVKVTQSSRYLVKRTGEKVFLECVQDMDHENMFWYRQDPGLGLRLIYFSYDVKMKEKGDIPEGYSVSREKKERFSLILESASTNQTSMYLCASSPIRDTQYFGPGTRLTVL.

The rearrangement links TRBV28 to TRBJ1-2; D possibly corresponds to TRBD1 (5 bases). The CDR3 loop spans 15 amino acids. CDR1 is MDHEN, CDR2 SYDVKM, per germline. Trimming left V 4 bases short and J 6 bases short, with 18 bases between. CDR3 in amino acids: CASSSEGSGAHGYTF. CDR3 in DNA: TGTGCCAGCAGTTCGGAGGGGTCTGGAGCACATGGCTACACCTTC.

The chain links TRBV16 to TRBJ1-2; D gene uncertain. V was clipped by 0 bases and J by 2 bases, with 10 bases between them. Germline V gene data show CDR1 as KGHSY and CDR2 as FQNENV. The CDR3 totals 15 residues. DNA of the CDR3: TGTGCCAGCAGCCAATCGCGGCAGCCGAACTATGGCTACACCTTC. Protein sequence: CASSQSRQPNYGYTF.

The J gene is TRBJ2-5, the V gene TRBV29-1, with D possibly being TRBD2 (6 bases). Deletions cut 4 bases from V and 1 base from J, with 10 bases between. The germline gives CDR1 SQVTM, CDR2 ANQGSEA. The CDR3 sequence is 13 residues long. The CDR3: CSVGRLGQETQYF. CDR3 coding DNA: TGCAGCGTTGGGAGACTAGGCCAAGAGACCCAGTACTTC.

The chain is built from TRBV2 and TRBJ1-5; D possibly corresponds to TRBD1 (5 bases). Germline V gene sequence: CDR1 SNHLY, CDR2 FYNNEI. V was cut by 5 bases and J by 5 bases, with 13 bases left in between. This CDR3 region has 14 residues. Written as DNA, the CDR3 is TGTGCCAGCAGTTCTACAGGAGGGGATCAGCCCCAGCATTTT. This sequence encodes CASSSTGGDQPQHF.

The V call is TRBV14, the J call TRBJ1-2, with 7 bases that match TRBD1. Trimming cost V 4 bases and J 0 bases; bases outside gene matches: 8. This CDR3 spans 16 amino acids. The germline V gene encodes CDR1 SGHDN and CDR2 FVKESK. CDR3 nucleotide sequence: TGTGCCAGCAGCCCCAGGGGGAGAATAGCTAACTATGGCTACACCTTC. Amino acid sequence: CASSPRGRIANYGYTF.

There are many counts of this clone. This chain joins TRBV7-9 and TRBJ1-1; D not certain. Germline CDR1 and CDR2: SEHNR and FQNEAQ (reference sequence). The CDR3 consists of 14 residues. Trimming shortened V by 4 bases and J by 1 base, and 10 bases separated the two germline ends. DNA of the CDR3: TGTGCCAGCAGCTCTCCTGCCGGGAACACTGAAGCTTTCTTT. Translated, it gives CASSSPAGNTEAFF.

The J gene is TRBJ2-7, the V gene TRBV4-1; 9 bases align to TRBD1. The V gene end was trimmed by 5 bases and the J gene end by 5 bases; junction bases not matched to a gene: 10. Germline lookup yields CDR1 MGHRA and CDR2 YSYEKL. The CDR3 extends over 15 amino acids. CDR3 residues: CASSTSTGGFDEQYF. The CDR3 DNA is TGCGCCAGCAGCACTTCTACAGGGGGCTTCGACGAGCAGTACTTC.